This T cell receptor (beta chain) came from a study of monozygotic twins with inflammatory bowel disease. With respect to this clonotype: Its target is not known.

This CDR3 has 12 amino acids. Germline CDR1 is PRHDT and CDR2 is FYEKMQ (reference sequence). For each CDR3 protein, TCRdb gives one entry from its re-call of the 5' RACE reads, without DNA. Recorded for this sample: around 140,000 distinct CDR3 sequences. The study's findings and limits: Repertoire similarity did not separate concordant from discordant twins, possibly from limited power. TCRbeta inverse Simpson diversity was decreased in IBD patients versus healthy co-twins.

The TCR originated in a human donor with ulcerative colitis or Crohn's disease, or a healthy co-twin of an affected twin (not recorded which). Material: blood. The V gene is TRBV13, the J gene TRBJ1-6; with no DNA, the TCRdb D assignment of TRBD1 cannot be verified. CDR3 residues: CASGTTNSPLHF.